The present entry profiles one T cell receptor beta chain with its context. Its antigen is not identified. The source of the sample is a study of shared clonotypes between healthy human individuals. With unsorted samples, genomic DNA was obtained from tens of millions of PBMCs. CDR1 is MNHEY and CDR2 is SVGAGI in the germline V gene. This CDR3 is built from 15 residues. V was clipped by 2 bases and J by 0 bases; unmatched bases: 3. The authors ran unsorted PBMC replicate PCRs on 250 to 300 ng DNA, about 31,000 T cell genomes. The table came from immunoSEQ multiplex PCR; TCRdb's copy has only in-frame clones and leaves some out. The sample holds approximately 500,000 clones, about 80% seen once. Study-level findings and limits: Sampling covered blood only; tissue repertoires likely differ.

The chain has TRBV6-5 and TRBJ2-7; 8 bases are a match to TRBD1. The TCR sequence derives from a woman between 40 and 50 years old in good health. Some clones in this sample may be carry-over from other donors' samples. The sequencing input was PBMCs. CDR3 sequence reads: CASSYGQGASYEQYF. In DNA, the CDR3 is TGTGCCAGCAGTTACGGGCAGGGGGCCTCCTACGAGCAGTACTTC.